This TCR beta chain emerged from a study of spatial heterogeneity in lung cancer. Study-level information: Alpha-chain detections were consistently fewer than beta-chain detections among the sequences. TCR and UMI combinations that were unique each appeared, on average, more than ten times in raw reads.

In this sample, this clonotype turned up a few times. As for time point: sample taken at primary tumor resection. Material for sequencing was whole RNA from tumor, nontumor lung or frozen PBMC, left unsorted. There were 65 or so donors, all of them untreated patients with early-stage non-small cell lung cancer. Every TCR cDNA molecule carried a tag that served as a unique molecular identifier. TCRdb re-analysed the 5' RACE reads in MiXCR, keeping a single row per CDR3 protein. There are around 10,000 distinct CDR3 sequences in the sample; nearly 4% occur only once, and 6.5% to 9.5% lies in the top ten. Sequences were derived from normal lung tissue next to the tumor, sampled at surgery. This TCR was recovered from a male donor with early-stage non-small cell lung cancer.

The CDR3 region is CATALTSDNSYEQYF. The CDR3 region has the DNA TGTGCCACCGCTTTGACCTCGGACAACTCCTACGAGCAGTACTTC. The chain combines TRBV24-1 with TRBJ2-7; TRBD1 is a possible D gene (5 bases). V was pared by 9 bases and J by 0 bases, with 17 bases between. The germline V gene has CDR1 KGHDR and CDR2 SFDVKD. The CDR3 extends over 15 amino acids.